A single TCR beta chain is shown here with its context. Produced via immunoSEQ multiplex PCR; TCRdb's table is partial and in-frame only. The sample carries around 70,000 clones, about nine tenths recorded once. This entry is derived from a study of blood T cell repertoires in COVID-19. At the level of the study: Sites across the United States, Italy and Spain contributed samples from acute and convalescent COVID-19.

This CDR3 is built from 15 residues. Germline V CDR1 and CDR2: LNHDA, SQIVND (reference sequence). V lost 5 bases and J lost 9; bases outside the gene matches: 13. The sequenced sample consisted of peripheral blood. This clonotype was obtained from a man aged 25 to 40 with acute or convalescent COVID-19. This rearrangement joins TRBV19 to TRBJ2-7; 10 nucleotides line up with TRBD1. The CDR3 is CASSDSGTGATTQYF. In DNA form, the CDR3 reads TGTGCCAGTAGTGATTCCGGGACAGGGGCTACGACGCAGTACTTC.